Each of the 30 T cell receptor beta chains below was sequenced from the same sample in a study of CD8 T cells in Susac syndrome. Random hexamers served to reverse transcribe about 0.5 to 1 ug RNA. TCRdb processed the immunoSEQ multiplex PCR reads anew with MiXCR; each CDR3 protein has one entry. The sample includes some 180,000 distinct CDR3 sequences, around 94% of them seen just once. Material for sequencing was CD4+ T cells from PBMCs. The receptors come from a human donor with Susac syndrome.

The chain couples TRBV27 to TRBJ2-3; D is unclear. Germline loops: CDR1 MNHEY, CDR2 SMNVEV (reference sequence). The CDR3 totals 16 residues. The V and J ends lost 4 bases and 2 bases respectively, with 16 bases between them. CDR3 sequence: CASSSLVLKPTDTQYF. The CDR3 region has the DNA TGTGCCAGCAGTTCTTTAGTCCTAAAACCCACAGATACGCAGTATTTT.

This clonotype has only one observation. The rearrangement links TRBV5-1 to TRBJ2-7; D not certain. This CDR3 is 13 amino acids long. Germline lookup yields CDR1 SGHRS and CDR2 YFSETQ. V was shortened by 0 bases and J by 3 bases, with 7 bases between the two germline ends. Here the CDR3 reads CASSLAINYEQYF. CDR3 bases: TGCGCCAGCAGCTTGGCGATAAACTACGAGCAGTACTTC.

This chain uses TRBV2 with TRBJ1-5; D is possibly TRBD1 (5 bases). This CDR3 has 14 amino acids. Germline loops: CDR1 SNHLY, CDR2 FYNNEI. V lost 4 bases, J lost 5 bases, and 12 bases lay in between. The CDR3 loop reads CASSVERGHQPQHF. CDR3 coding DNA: TGTGCCAGCAGTGTGGAGAGGGGTCATCAGCCCCAGCATTTT.

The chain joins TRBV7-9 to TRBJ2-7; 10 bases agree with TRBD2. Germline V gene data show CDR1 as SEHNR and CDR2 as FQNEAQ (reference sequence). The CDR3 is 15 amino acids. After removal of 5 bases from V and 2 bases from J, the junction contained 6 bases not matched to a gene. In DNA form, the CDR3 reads TGTGCCAGCAGCCCCCCTAGCGGGAGTCCCTACGAGCAGTACTTC. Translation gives CASSPPSGSPYEQYF. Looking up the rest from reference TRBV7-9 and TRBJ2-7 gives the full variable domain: DTGVSQNPRHKITKRGQNVTFRCDPISEHNRLYWYRQTLGQGPEFLTYFQNEAQLEKSRLLSDRFSAERPKGSFSTLEIQRTEQGDSAMYLCASSPPSGSPYEQYFGPGTRLTVT.

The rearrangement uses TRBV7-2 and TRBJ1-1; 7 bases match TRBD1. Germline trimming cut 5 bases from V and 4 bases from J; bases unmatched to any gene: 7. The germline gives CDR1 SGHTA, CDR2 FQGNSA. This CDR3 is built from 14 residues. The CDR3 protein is CASSTRTGITEAFF. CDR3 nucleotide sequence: TGTGCCAGCAGCACCCGGACAGGAATCACTGAAGCTTTCTTT.

CDR3 DNA sequence: TGTGCCAGCAGCCAAGTGAGCCGGGGACCGAACACTGAAGCTTTCTTT. This sequence encodes CASSQVSRGPNTEAFF. This chain connects TRBV4-2 to TRBJ1-1, with D perhaps TRBD1 (5 bases). The germline gives CDR1 LGHNA, CDR2 YNFKEQ. V shed 1 base and J shed 1 base, with 13 bases lying between them. This CDR3 contains 16 residues.

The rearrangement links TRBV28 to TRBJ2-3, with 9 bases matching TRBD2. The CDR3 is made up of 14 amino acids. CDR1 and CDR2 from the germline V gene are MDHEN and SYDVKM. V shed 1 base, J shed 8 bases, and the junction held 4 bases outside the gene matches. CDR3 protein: CASSLSAGGGTQYF. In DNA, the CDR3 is TGTGCCAGCAGTTTATCAGCGGGGGGAGGTACGCAGTATTTT.

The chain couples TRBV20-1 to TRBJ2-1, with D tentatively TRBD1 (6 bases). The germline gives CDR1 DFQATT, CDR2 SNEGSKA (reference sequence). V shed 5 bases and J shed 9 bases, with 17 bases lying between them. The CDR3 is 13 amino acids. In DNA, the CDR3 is TGCAGTGCTCCGCCCCTCCTAGGGGGTGAGCAGTTCTTC. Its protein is CSAPPLLGGEQFF.

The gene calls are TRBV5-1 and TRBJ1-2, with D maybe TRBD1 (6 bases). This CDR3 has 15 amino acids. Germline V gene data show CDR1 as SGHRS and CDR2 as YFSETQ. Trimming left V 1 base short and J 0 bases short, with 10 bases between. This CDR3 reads CASSLKGGANYGYTF. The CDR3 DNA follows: TGCGCCAGCAGCTTGAAGGGGGGAGCTAACTATGGCTACACCTTC. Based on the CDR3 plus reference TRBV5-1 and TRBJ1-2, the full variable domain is KAGVTQTPRYLIKTRGQQVTLSCSPISGHRSVSWYQQTPGQGLQFLFEYFSETQRNKGNFPGRFSGRQFSNSRSEMNVSTLELGDSALYLCASSLKGGANYGYTFGSGTRLTVV.

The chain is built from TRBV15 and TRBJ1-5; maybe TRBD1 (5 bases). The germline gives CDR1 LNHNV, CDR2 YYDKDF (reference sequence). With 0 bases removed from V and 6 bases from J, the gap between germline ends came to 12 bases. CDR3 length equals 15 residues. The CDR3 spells CATSRDLREGQPQHF. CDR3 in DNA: TGTGCCACCAGCAGAGATCTCAGGGAGGGTCAGCCCCAGCATTTT.

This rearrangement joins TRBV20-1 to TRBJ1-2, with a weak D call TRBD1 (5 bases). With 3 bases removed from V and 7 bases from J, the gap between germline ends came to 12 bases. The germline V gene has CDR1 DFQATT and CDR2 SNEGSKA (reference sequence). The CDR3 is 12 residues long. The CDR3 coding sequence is TGCAGTGCTAGTACCAGGGAGGTTGGCTACACCTTC. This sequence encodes CSASTREVGYTF.

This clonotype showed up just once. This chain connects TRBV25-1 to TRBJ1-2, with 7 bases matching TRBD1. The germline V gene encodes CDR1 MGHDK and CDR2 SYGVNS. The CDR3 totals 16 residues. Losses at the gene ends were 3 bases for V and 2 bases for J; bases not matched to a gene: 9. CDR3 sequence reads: CASSDQRQGSNYGYTF. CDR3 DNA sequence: TGTGCCAGCAGTGACCAGAGACAGGGATCAAACTATGGCTACACCTTC.

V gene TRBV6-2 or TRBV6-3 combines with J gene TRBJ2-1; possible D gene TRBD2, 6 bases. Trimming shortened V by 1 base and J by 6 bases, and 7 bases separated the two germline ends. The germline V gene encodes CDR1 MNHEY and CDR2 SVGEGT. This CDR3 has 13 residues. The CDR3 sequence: CASSYLAVNEQFF. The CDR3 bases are TGTGCCAGCAGTTACTTAGCGGTCAATGAGCAGTTCTTC.

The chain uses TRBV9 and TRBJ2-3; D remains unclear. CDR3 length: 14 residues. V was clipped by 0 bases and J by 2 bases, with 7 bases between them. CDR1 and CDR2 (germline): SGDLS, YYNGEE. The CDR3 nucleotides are TGTGCCAGCAGCGTAGCACTTAACACAGATACGCAGTATTTT. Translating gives CASSVALNTDTQYF.

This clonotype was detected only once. CDR3 residues: CASSLGSVARETQYF. CDR3 in DNA: TGTGCCAGCAGCTTAGGGTCGGTCGCGCGGGAGACCCAGTACTTC. The chain employs TRBV7-2 and TRBJ2-5, with no clear D. Germline V gives CDR1 SGHTA, CDR2 FQGNSA. The CDR3 is 15 residues long. The germline V and J ends were trimmed by 1 base and 5 bases, with 14 bases remaining between them.

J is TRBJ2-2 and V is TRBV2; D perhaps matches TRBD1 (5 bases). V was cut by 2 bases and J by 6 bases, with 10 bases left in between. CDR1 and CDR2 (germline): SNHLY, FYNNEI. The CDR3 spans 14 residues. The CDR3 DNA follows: TGTGCCAGCAGTGAAAGGGGTACGGCCGGGGAGCTGTTTTTT. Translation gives CASSERGTAGELFF.

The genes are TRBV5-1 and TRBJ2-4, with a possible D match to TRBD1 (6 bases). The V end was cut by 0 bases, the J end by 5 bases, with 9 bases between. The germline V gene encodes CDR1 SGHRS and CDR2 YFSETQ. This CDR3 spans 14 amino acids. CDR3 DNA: TGCGCCAGCAGCTTGGGGACAGCTGAAAACATTCAGTACTTC. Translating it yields CASSLGTAENIQYF. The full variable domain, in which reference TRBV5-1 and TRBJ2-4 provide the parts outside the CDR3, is KAGVTQTPRYLIKTRGQQVTLSCSPISGHRSVSWYQQTPGQGLQFLFEYFSETQRNKGNFPGRFSGRQFSNSRSEMNVSTLELGDSALYLCASSLGTAENIQYFGAGTRLSVL.

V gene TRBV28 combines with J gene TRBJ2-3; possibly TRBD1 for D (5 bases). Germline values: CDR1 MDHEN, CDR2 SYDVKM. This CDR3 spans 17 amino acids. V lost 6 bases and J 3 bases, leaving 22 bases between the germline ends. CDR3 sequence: CASSHNPTAEVTDTQYF. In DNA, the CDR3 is TGTGCCAGCAGCCATAATCCGACAGCTGAGGTAACAGATACGCAGTATTTT.

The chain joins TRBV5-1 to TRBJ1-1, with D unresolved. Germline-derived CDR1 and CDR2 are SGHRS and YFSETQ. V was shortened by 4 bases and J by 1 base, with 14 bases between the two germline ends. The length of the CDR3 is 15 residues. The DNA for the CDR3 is TGCGCCAGCAGCAGAAGGAACAGTAAGAACACTGAAGCTTTCTTT. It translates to CASSRRNSKNTEAFF.

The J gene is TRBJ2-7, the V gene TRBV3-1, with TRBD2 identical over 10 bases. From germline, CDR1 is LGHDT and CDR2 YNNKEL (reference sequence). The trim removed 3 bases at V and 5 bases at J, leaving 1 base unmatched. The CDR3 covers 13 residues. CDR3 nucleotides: TGTGCCAGCAGCCATGGGACTAGCGACGAGCAGTACTTC. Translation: CASSHGTSDEQYF.

The CDR3 here is CASSDRPDLNQPQHF. In DNA form, the CDR3 reads TGTGCCAGTAGTGACAGGCCGGACCTCAATCAGCCCCAGCATTTT. This chain connects TRBV19 to TRBJ1-5; possible D gene TRBD1, 6 bases. The germline V gene has CDR1 LNHDA and CDR2 SQIVND (reference sequence). This CDR3 has 15 residues. Deletions cut 5 bases from V and 3 bases from J, with 14 bases between.

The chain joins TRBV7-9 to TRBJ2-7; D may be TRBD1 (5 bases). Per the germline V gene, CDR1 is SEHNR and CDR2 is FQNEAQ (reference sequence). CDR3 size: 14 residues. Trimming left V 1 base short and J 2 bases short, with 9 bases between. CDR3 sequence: CASSLDQGPYEQYF. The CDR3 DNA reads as TGTGCCAGCAGCTTAGACCAGGGCCCCTACGAGCAGTACTTC.

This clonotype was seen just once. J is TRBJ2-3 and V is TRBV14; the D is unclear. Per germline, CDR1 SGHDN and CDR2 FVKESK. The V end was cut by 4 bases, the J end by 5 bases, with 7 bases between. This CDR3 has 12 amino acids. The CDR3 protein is CASSPTIDTQYF. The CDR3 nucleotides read TGTGCCAGCAGCCCAACGATAGATACGCAGTATTTT.

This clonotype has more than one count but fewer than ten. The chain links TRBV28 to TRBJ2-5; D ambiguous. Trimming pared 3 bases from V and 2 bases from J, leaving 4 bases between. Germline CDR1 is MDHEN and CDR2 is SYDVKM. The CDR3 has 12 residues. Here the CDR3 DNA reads TGTGCCAGCAGTTTGCTACAAGAGACCCAGTACTTC. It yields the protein CASSLLQETQYF. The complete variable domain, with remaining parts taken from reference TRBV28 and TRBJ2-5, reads DVKVTQSSRYLVKRTGEKVFLECVQDMDHENMFWYRQDPGLGLRLIYFSYDVKMKEKGDIPEGYSVSREKKERFSLILESASTNQTSMYLCASSLLQETQYFGPGTRLLVL.

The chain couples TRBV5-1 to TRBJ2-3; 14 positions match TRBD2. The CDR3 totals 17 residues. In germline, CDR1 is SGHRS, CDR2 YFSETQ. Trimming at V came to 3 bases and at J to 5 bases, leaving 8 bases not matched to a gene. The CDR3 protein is CASSSGLAGGQVDTQYF. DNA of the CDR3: TGCGCCAGCAGCTCTGGACTAGCGGGAGGCCAGGTAGATACGCAGTATTTT.

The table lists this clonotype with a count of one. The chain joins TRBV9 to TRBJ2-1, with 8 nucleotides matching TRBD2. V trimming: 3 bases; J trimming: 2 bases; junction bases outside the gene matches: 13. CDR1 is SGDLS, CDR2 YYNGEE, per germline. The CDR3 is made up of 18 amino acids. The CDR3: CASSADGEPGLAYNEQFF. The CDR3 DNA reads TGTGCCAGCAGCGCCGACGGCGAACCGGGACTAGCCTACAATGAGCAGTTCTTC.

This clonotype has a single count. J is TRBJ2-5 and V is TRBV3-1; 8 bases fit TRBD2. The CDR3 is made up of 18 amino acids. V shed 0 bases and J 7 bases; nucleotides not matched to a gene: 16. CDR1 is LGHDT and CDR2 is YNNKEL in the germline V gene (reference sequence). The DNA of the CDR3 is TGTGCCAGCAGCCAAGAGTATTGGACAGCGGGGGATCCTGGGACCCAGTACTTC. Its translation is CASSQEYWTAGDPGTQYF.

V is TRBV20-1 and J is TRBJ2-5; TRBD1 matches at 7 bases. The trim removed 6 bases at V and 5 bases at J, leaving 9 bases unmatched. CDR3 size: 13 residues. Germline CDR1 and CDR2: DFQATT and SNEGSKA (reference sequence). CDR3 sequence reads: CSAITTGVETQYF. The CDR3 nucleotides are TGCAGTGCCATTACTACAGGGGTCGAGACCCAGTACTTC.

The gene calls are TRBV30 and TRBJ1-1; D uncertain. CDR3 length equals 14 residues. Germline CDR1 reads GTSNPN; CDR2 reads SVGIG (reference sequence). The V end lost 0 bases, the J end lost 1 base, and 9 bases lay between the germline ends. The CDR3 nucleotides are TGTGCCTGGAGTGTACGGCGGAGGAACACTGAAGCTTTCTTT. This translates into CAWSVRRRNTEAFF.

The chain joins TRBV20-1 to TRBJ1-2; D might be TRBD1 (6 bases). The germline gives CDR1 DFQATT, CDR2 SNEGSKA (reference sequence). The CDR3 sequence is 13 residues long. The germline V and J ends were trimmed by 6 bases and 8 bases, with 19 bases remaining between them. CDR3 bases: TGCAGTGCAGAAACACGGGACACTCGGGGCTACACCTTC. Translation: CSAETRDTRGYTF.